The source of this TCR beta chain is a study of CD8+CD57+ T cells in acquired aplastic anemia. As for the study in general: Mean yield of DNA from sorted CD4+ and CD8+ cells was around 3 ug. Overall study results and limits: Roughly 27 sequences, all CD8+ CDR3, were shared between patients and controls.

According to the study, genomic DNA was the template for TCR beta VDJ and CDR3 profiling. TCRdb redid the calling of the reads with MiXCR, one entry per CDR3 protein. The repertoire holds hundreds of thousands of distinct CDR3 sequences, with 65% to 80% as singletons. With 3 bases removed from V and 11 bases from J, the gap between germline ends came to 23 bases. The germline CDR1 and CDR2 sequences are SGDLS and YYNGEE. The CDR3 runs 15 residues. With regard to this clonotype: Its antigen is still unknown.

The clonotype originates from a human donor in good health, serving as a control. The specimen sequenced was sorted CD4+, CD8+, or CD8+CD57+ T cells (not recorded which) from PBMCs. The rearrangement links TRBV9 to TRBJ1-2; D not resolved. CDR3 sequence: CASSAPGADTQDYTF. DNA for the CDR3: TGTGCCAGCAGCGCACCGGGCGCAGATACGCAGGATTACACCTTC.